This passage covers 5 T cell receptor beta chains from one sample sequenced in a study of T cells in Graves' hyperthyroidism and ophthalmopathy. The TCR beta CDR3 regions underwent amplification using RNA transcripts as the source. HTBI primers drove first-round RT-PCR of the TCR CDR3. Using its own MiXCR run on the multiplex PCR reads, TCRdb lists one record per CDR3 protein. The sample holds approximately 410,000 distinct CDR3 sequences, around 15% seen once. Sequenced input: blood. These receptors all come from a man between 18 and 35 years old with Graves' ophthalmopathy.

The sample holds many counts of this clonotype. The CDR3 loop reads CASSLGIVTDTQYF. CDR3 DNA sequence: TGTGCCAGCTCACTAGGGATCGTCACAGATACGCAGTATTTT. The chain carries TRBV18 and TRBJ2-3; D ambiguous. V was clipped by 4 bases and J by 2 bases, with 10 bases between them. The CDR3 spans 14 residues. Germline CDR1 reads KGHSH; CDR2 reads LQKENI.

The table lists this clonotype with many counts. The rearrangement links TRBV7-2 to TRBJ2-7; D gene ambiguous. The CDR3 totals 14 residues. V lost 3 bases to trimming and J lost 2 bases, with 11 bases between them. Germline V gene sequence: CDR1 SGHTA, CDR2 FQGNSA. The CDR3 DNA reads TGTGCCAGCAGCTTTGTGGCTGGGACCTACGAGCAGTACTTC. Its protein product is CASSFVAGTYEQYF.

At least ten counts were recorded for this clonotype. The chain recombines TRBV19 with TRBJ1-1; D gene ambiguous. Germline CDR1 and CDR2: LNHDA and SQIVND (reference sequence). The V end was cut by 2 bases, the J end by 1 base, with 8 bases between. The CDR3 runs to 14 residues. The CDR3 loop is CASSILSRNTEAFF. In nucleotides, the CDR3 is TGTGCCAGTAGTATATTATCCAGGAACACTGAAGCTTTCTTT.

This clonotype was observed many times. The genes are TRBV2 and TRBJ1-5, with 10 bases aligning to TRBD1. This CDR3 region has 14 residues. The V gene's germline CDR1 is SNHLY and CDR2 FYNNEI. With V trimmed by 7 bases and J by 7 bases, 7 bases remained unmatched. Here the CDR3 DNA reads TGTGCCAGCACCGGACAGGGGGTCGGCCAGCCCCAGCATTTT. Translated: CASTGQGVGQPQHF.

Ten or more counts support this clonotype. The chain uses TRBV18 and TRBJ2-7, with a tentative D call TRBD2 (5 bases). The CDR3 spans 15 residues. Trimming took 2 bases from V and 4 from J, leaving 15 bases between them. Germline assignment: CDR1 KGHSH and CDR2 LQKENI. CDR3 DNA: TGTGCCAGCTCACCAATCGAGGCCTCGGGATACGAGCAGTACTTC. Translation gives CASSPIEASGYEQYF.